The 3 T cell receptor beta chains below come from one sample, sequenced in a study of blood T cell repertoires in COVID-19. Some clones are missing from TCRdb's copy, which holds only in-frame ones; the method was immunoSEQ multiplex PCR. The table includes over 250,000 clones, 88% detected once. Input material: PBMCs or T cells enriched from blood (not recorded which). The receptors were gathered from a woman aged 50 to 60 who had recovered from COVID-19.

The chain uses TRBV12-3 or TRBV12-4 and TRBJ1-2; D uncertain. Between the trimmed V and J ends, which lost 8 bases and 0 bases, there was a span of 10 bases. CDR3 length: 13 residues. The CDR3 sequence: CASLSQANYGYTF. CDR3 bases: TGTGCCAGCTTGAGCCAAGCTAACTATGGCTACACCTTC.

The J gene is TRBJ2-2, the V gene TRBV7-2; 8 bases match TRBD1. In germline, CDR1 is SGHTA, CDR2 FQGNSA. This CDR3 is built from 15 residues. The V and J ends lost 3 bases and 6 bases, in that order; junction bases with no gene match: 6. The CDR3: CASSFLTGGSGELFF. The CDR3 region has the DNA TGTGCCAGCAGCTTTCTAACAGGGGGGTCCGGGGAGCTGTTTTTT.

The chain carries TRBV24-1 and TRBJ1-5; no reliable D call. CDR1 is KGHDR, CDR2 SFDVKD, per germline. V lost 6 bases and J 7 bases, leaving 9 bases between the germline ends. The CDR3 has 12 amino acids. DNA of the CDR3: TGTGCCACCAGTAACGGGGTCCAGCCCCAGCATTTT. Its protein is CATSNGVQPQHF.